This record concerns one T cell receptor (beta chain) sequence. Under the authors' procedure: Estimated nucleated cell counts came from reference gene primer amplification. Profiling relied on immunoSEQ multiplex PCR, and the TCRdb table lists in-frame clones only, not all of them. V and J calls plus clone size are reproduced from that table; the DNA served to infer D and trimming. This table holds around 300,000 clones, approximately 92% found once. This specimen belongs to a study of blood T cell repertoires in COVID-19. In the study overall: Sites across the United States, Italy and Spain contributed samples from acute and convalescent COVID-19.

Germline CDR1 SNHLY, CDR2 FYNNEI. After removal of 5 bases from V and 1 base from J, the junction contained 6 bases not matched to a gene. The CDR3 contains 15 residues. Enrollment of patients from Seattle took place during active infection, with longitudinal follow-up. Sequenced material: peripheral blood. This chain uses TRBV2 with TRBJ2-3; TRBD2 aligns across 7 bases. This sequence was found in a young woman with COVID-19, enrolled during active disease. The CDR3 here is CASSFGGGGTDTQYF. CDR3 sequence (DNA): TGTGCCAGCAGTTTCGGGGGAGGGGGCACAGATACGCAGTATTTT. The variable domain in full, completed from reference TRBV2 and TRBJ2-3, reads EPEVTQTPSHQVTQMGQEVILRCVPISNHLYFYWYRQILGQKVEFLVSFYNNEISEKSEIFDDQFSVERPDGSNFTLKIRSTKLEDSAMYFCASSFGGGGTDTQYFGPGTRLTVL.